These 13 T cell receptor beta chains were sequenced from one sample in a study of identical twins. TCRdb re-analysed the 5' RACE reads in MiXCR, keeping a single row per CDR3 protein. Of about 470,000 distinct CDR3 sequences detected, less than 25% appear once; the ten largest clones hold roughly 3%. The same data also went into a second study, on T cells expressing NK-cell markers.

Sequencing was performed on CD4+ T cells sorted from blood. These receptors all come from a woman between 18 and 29 years old in good health.

The V call is TRBV12-3 or TRBV12-4, the J call TRBJ2-3; D gene uncertain. With 8 bases removed from V and 5 bases from J, the gap between germline ends came to 8 bases. CDR3 size: 11 residues. The CDR3 DNA reads TGTGCCAGCTGCCGACGAGATACGCAGTATTTT. Amino acid sequence: CASCRRDTQYF.

The V and J genes are TRBV25-1 and TRBJ1-2; D unresolved. This CDR3 comprises 13 residues. From germline, CDR1 is MGHDK and CDR2 SYGVNS. V was pared by 0 bases and J by 6 bases, with 8 bases between. CDR3 region: CASSEYRGNGYTF. CDR3 coding DNA: TGTGCCAGCAGTGAATATCGAGGGAATGGCTACACCTTC.

This clonotype was found a few times. The chain carries TRBV20-1 and TRBJ1-2, with D tentatively TRBD1 (5 bases). Per the germline V gene, CDR1 is DFQATT and CDR2 is SNEGSKA (reference sequence). This CDR3 region has 14 residues. The germline V and J ends were trimmed by 1 base and 2 bases, with 11 bases remaining between them. As DNA, the CDR3 is TGCAGTGCTAGAGCCGGGACGCAGAACTATGGCTACACCTTC. Protein sequence: CSARAGTQNYGYTF.

This clonotype was counted ten times or more. The chain uses TRBV6-1 and TRBJ2-7; TRBD2 matches 12 bases. After removal of 5 bases from V and 3 bases from J, the junction contained 2 bases not matched to a gene. The CDR3 runs 14 residues. Germline V lookup: CDR1 MNHNS, CDR2 SASEGT. The CDR3 loop is CASSKTSGSYEQYF. The CDR3 DNA reads TGTGCCAGCAGTAAGACTAGCGGGAGCTACGAGCAGTACTTC.

This clonotype came up many times. Compared with germline, one end of the junction differs, possibly owing to a read error. The CDR3 is CASSLMDSSYNEQFF. In DNA form, the CDR3 reads TGTGCTAGCAGCTTAATGGACAGCTCCTACAATGAGCAGTTCTTC. This chain connects TRBV7-7 to TRBJ2-1, with D perhaps TRBD1 (6 bases). The CDR3 consists of 15 residues. Per germline, CDR1 SSHAT and CDR2 FNYEAQ (reference sequence).

CDR3 nucleotide sequence: TGCAGTGCTATAGGCCAGGACAGGGTAGGGTGGGCTTTCTTT. Amino acid sequence: CSAIGQDRVGWAFF. The rearrangement links TRBV20-1 to TRBJ1-1; TRBD1 matches 8 bases. Trimming removed 4 bases from V and 11 bases from J; junction bases left unmatched: 15. Germline lookup yields CDR1 DFQATT and CDR2 SNEGSKA (reference sequence). The CDR3 sequence is 14 residues long.

This clonotype turned up a few times. The rearrangement joins TRBV12-3 or TRBV12-4 to TRBJ2-1, with a tentative D call TRBD1 (6 bases). V lost 2 bases to trimming and J lost 6 bases, with 14 bases between them. The CDR3 totals 15 residues. Here the CDR3 DNA reads TGTGCCAGCAGTTTACCATGGGGGACACGCAATGAGCAGTTCTTC. Its protein is CASSLPWGTRNEQFF.

This clonotype was observed a handful of times. The V gene is TRBV29-1, the J gene TRBJ2-1; D is undetermined. Germline CDR1 is SQVTM and CDR2 is ANQGSEA. Trimming stripped 3 bases from V and 6 bases from J, with 30 bases between. This CDR3 comprises 19 residues. DNA of the CDR3: TGCAGCGTTGACGTAGGGTTTAATCTTGACTCTCTAACCACCAATGAGCAGTTCTTC. Its protein is CSVDVGFNLDSLTTNEQFF.

This clonotype was recorded a few times. The chain has TRBV15 and TRBJ1-2; D is perhaps TRBD1 (5 bases). V was clipped by 1 base and J by 5 bases, with 8 bases between them. The CDR3 contains 13 residues. From germline, CDR1 is LNHNV and CDR2 YYDKDF (reference sequence). This CDR3 is CATSRAGTYGYTF. CDR3 nucleotide sequence: TGTGCCACCAGCAGAGCGGGGACTTATGGCTACACCTTC.

This rearrangement joins TRBV20-1 to TRBJ1-2, with a possible D match to TRBD1 (6 bases). The germline V gene encodes CDR1 DFQATT and CDR2 SNEGSKA (reference sequence). This CDR3 is built from 15 residues. V dropped 2 bases and J dropped 2 bases, with 15 bases sitting between them. The CDR3 loop is CSARWGGDRNYGYTF. The DNA for the CDR3 is TGCAGTGCTAGATGGGGGGGAGACAGGAACTATGGCTACACCTTC.

The V call is TRBV6-5, the J call TRBJ1-2, with no clear D. There are 15 residues in the CDR3. Germline V gives CDR1 MNHEY, CDR2 SVGAGI. The V end lost 2 bases, the J end lost 0 bases, and 10 bases lay between the germline ends. The CDR3 sequence: CASSYSGLTNYGYTF. CDR3 DNA: TGTGCCAGCAGTTACAGTGGACTGACTAACTATGGCTACACCTTC.

The chain uses TRBV29-1 and TRBJ2-2; D gene uncertain. Trimming pared 1 base from V and 5 bases from J, leaving 8 bases between. The CDR3 covers 13 residues. Germline CDR1 is SQVTM and CDR2 is ANQGSEA. CDR3 nucleotides: TGCAGCGTTGAAGTCCGCCGTACCGGGGAGCTGTTTTTT. Translated: CSVEVRRTGELFF.

The V and J genes are TRBV12-3 or TRBV12-4 and TRBJ1-5, with D maybe TRBD1 (6 bases). The CDR3 runs 13 residues. The germline V and J ends were trimmed by 8 bases and 4 bases, with 12 bases remaining between them. In DNA, the CDR3 is TGTGCCAGCGCCGGACAGTCAAATCAGCCCCAGCATTTT. It encodes CASAGQSNQPQHF.